What follows are 3 T cell receptor beta chains derived from one specimen sequenced in a study of cytomegalovirus exposure and HLA in healthy donors. A multiplex PCR was run with 60 Vbeta primers and 13 Jbeta primers. Assay used: immunoSEQ multiplex PCR; TCRdb lists only in-frame clones, some missing. This table has some 120,000 clones, around 80% appearing once. The specimen was PBMCs. These receptors were collected from a man in his forties or fifties in good health and CMV-seronegative.

For this clone: Germline and junction disagree at one end, which may indicate a read error. The rearrangement uses TRBV13 and TRBJ2-3; perhaps D is TRBD1 or TRBD2 (6 bases each). CDR3 length equals 14 residues. Germline-derived CDR1 and CDR2 are PRHDT and FYEKMQ (reference sequence). This chain's CDR3 is CASSLGGLVDTQYF. DNA of the CDR3: TGTGCCAGCAGCCTAGGGGGGCTGGTAGATACGCAGTATTTT.

The rearrangement uses TRBV19 and TRBJ1-5; unclear D gene. In germline, CDR1 is LNHDA, CDR2 SQIVND (reference sequence). This CDR3 region has 14 residues. The ends were cut back, 4 bases at V and 2 bases at J, with 9 bases in the middle. CDR3 in DNA: TGTGCCAGTAGTAACAGTGTAGGCAATCAGCCCCAGCATTTT. Translated: CASSNSVGNQPQHF.

The sample holds a few counts of this clone. This chain joins TRBV23-1 and TRBJ1-5; 12 bases are a match to TRBD1. TRBV23-1 is sorted into the ORF group, with uncertain function. This CDR3 is 21 amino acids long. V was pared by 0 bases and J by 3 bases, with 15 bases of the junction left unmatched. DNA for the CDR3: TGCGCCAGCAGTCAATCGAGGGAGGGGGACAGGGGGCGACGGGTCAATCAGCCCCAGCATTTT. It yields the protein CASSQSREGDRGRRVNQPQHF.